The present TCR beta chain was sequenced within a study of T cell repertoires in cytomegalovirus infection. Study details: Both CMV infection and a matching HLA type were indicated by public TCR beta signatures.

Germline CDR1 reads DFQATT; CDR2 reads SNEGSKA (reference sequence). The CDR3 length is 15 residues. Deletions cut 4 bases from V and 3 bases from J, with 16 bases between. General study points: Cumulative frequency of public TCR beta families picked out carriers of CMV plus the relevant HLA. HLA-C-restricted CMV clonotypes gave the most frequent clonotype in two of eight donors.

TCRdb called the reads again in MiXCR, with one record for every CDR3 protein. The sample shows 75,000 to 95,000 distinct CDR3 sequences, about half of them seen only once. A single count supports this clonotype. The antigen remains unidentified. The TCR sequence derives from a human donor in good health (CMV status not recorded). Some clones in this sample may be carry-over from other donors' samples. The sample was CD8+ T cells from cultured PBMCs, taken from culture after CMV antigen stimulation. This chain joins TRBV20-1 and TRBJ1-3, with D maybe TRBD1 (6 bases). CDR3 amino acids: CSAIPLQGYGNTIYF. The CDR3 DNA follows: TGCAGTGCTATCCCGTTACAGGGATATGGAAACACCATATATTTT.